The source of this T cell receptor (beta chain) is a study of T cells in localized non-small cell lung cancer. Study-level points and caveats: Density of T cells in blood, when higher, went with longer overall survival.

Between the trimmed V and J ends, which lost 5 bases and 1 base, there was a span of 9 bases. CDR3 size: 14 residues. Germline V gene sequence: CDR1 LNHDA, CDR2 SQIVND (reference sequence). This clone was counted once. Its antigen is as yet unknown. The assay was immunoSEQ multiplex PCR, and TCRdb's table has in-frame clones only and misses some. This table has some 36,000 clones, roughly 90% appearing once. This TCR came from a male donor at least 60 years old with stage II lung adenocarcinoma. This sample comprised peripheral blood mononuclear cells, obtained before any cancer treatment. The chain couples TRBV19 to TRBJ1-5; D is uncertain. Written as DNA, the CDR3 is TGTGCCAGTAGTGCTGGTAGGAGCAATCAGCCCCAGCATTTT. Translating gives CASSAGRSNQPQHF.